One sample yielded the 18 T cell receptor beta chains listed below, sequenced in a study of blood T cell repertoires in COVID-19. TCRdb's copy holds only in-frame clones and misses some; the assay was immunoSEQ multiplex PCR. In the table there are roughly 100,000 clones, roughly 80% of which are singletons. What was sequenced was peripheral blood. These receptor sequences come from a human donor in a cohort sampled during active COVID-19.

This sequence joins TRBV6-5 and TRBJ1-2, with 9 bases aligning to TRBD1. This CDR3 has 16 residues. Losses at the gene ends were 2 bases for V and 5 bases for J; bases not matched to a gene: 9. From germline, CDR1 is MNHEY and CDR2 SVGAGI. DNA of the CDR3: TGTGCCAGCAGTTACCAGGGGACAGGGCCGATTTATGGCTACACCTTC. Amino acid sequence: CASSYQGTGPIYGYTF.

The rearrangement joins TRBV10-2 to TRBJ1-2; no clear D gene. The CDR3 loop spans 14 amino acids. The V end was cut by 2 bases, the J end by 4 bases, with 11 bases between. Germline-derived CDR1 and CDR2 are WSHSY and SAAADI. CDR3 nucleotide sequence: TGCGCCAGCAGTGAGCCGCCGACGGGCTATGGCTACACCTTC. Protein sequence: CASSEPPTGYGYTF.

This clone was detected once. The chain has TRBV30 and TRBJ2-5; D might be TRBD2 (6 bases). The CDR3 spans 14 residues. The germline V and J ends were trimmed by 0 bases and 7 bases, with 15 bases remaining between them. Germline lookup yields CDR1 GTSNPN and CDR2 SVGIG (reference sequence). In DNA form, the CDR3 reads TGTGCCTGGAGTGTACTAGGCGGGGCTGGGACCCAGTACTTC. Its translation is CAWSVLGGAGTQYF.

The chain couples TRBV7-2 to TRBJ2-1, with TRBD2 identical over 8 bases. The CDR3 is 18 residues long. Germline lookup yields CDR1 SGHTA and CDR2 FQGNSA. Trimming took 1 base from V and 0 from J; bases not matched to a gene: 8. The CDR3 loop reads CASSLGLAGTSSYNEQFF. The DNA for the CDR3 is TGTGCCAGCAGCTTAGGATTAGCGGGGACAAGCTCCTACAATGAGCAGTTCTTC.

The chain combines TRBV6-1 with TRBJ1-3; 8 bases map to TRBD1. This CDR3 comprises 15 residues. V trimming: 2 bases; J trimming: 6 bases; junction bases outside the gene matches: 6. Germline CDR1 and CDR2: MNHNS and SASEGT. CDR3 DNA: TGTGCCAGCAGTGAATTAGGACAGGGAGTAAACACCATATATTTT. Protein sequence: CASSELGQGVNTIYF.

The V and J genes are TRBV10-3 and TRBJ2-2; 8 positions match TRBD1. Germline V lookup: CDR1 ENHRY, CDR2 SYGVKD. The CDR3 contains 15 residues. The V segment lost 6 bases and the J segment 5 bases; nucleotides outside the gene matches: 8. The CDR3 DNA sequence: TGTGCCATCAGCCCAGGGGGCGCTGGTACCGGGGAGCTGTTTTTT. Translated, it gives CAISPGGAGTGELFF.

CDR3 DNA: TGCGCCAGCAGCTTGACATGGGGAGGGACTTCCTATGGCTACACCTTC. This gives the protein CASSLTWGGTSYGYTF. The chain uses TRBV5-1 and TRBJ1-2; tentatively, D is TRBD1 (5 bases). CDR1 and CDR2 (germline): SGHRS, YFSETQ. The V end lost 1 base, the J end lost 4 bases, and 17 bases lay between the germline ends. The CDR3 extends over 16 amino acids.

The genes are TRBV3-1 (or the pseudogene TRBV3-2) and TRBJ2-1, with 8 bases fitting TRBD2. The CDR3 contains 17 residues. From germline, CDR1 is LGHDT and CDR2 YNNKEL (reference sequence). The trim removed 2 bases at V and 8 bases at J, leaving 14 bases unmatched. The CDR3 is CASSQPSGVAGFHEQFF. The DNA for the CDR3 is TGTGCCAGCAGCCAACCCTCGGGGGTAGCGGGATTCCATGAGCAGTTCTTC.

This clone turned up a few times. The CDR3 region is CASSPLNREGYTF. The CDR3 DNA sequence: TGTGCCAGCTCACCACTTAACAGGGAGGGCTACACCTTC. The chain is built from TRBV18 and TRBJ1-2, with D tentatively TRBD1 (6 bases). Germline V lookup: CDR1 KGHSH, CDR2 LQKENI. The CDR3 contains 13 residues. Trimming removed 1 base from V and 8 bases from J, with 11 bases in between.

The CDR3 DNA follows: TGTGCCAGCAGCCATCTCTATAGCAATCAGCCCCAGCATTTT. Its translation is CASSHLYSNQPQHF. This chain links TRBV3-1 (or the pseudogene TRBV3-2) with TRBJ1-5; D is undetermined. This CDR3 is 14 amino acids long. V was pared by 3 bases and J by 0 bases, with 6 bases between. Germline CDR1 and CDR2: LGHDT and YNNKEL (reference sequence).

This chain uses TRBV5-1 with TRBJ1-1; no firm D call. Between the trimmed V and J ends, which lost 0 bases and 7 bases, there was a span of 13 bases. The CDR3 has 14 residues. The V gene's germline CDR1 is SGHRS and CDR2 YFSETQ. The CDR3 loop reads CASSLEAGIGEAFF. The CDR3, as DNA: TGCGCCAGCAGCTTGGAGGCAGGAATTGGTGAAGCTTTCTTT.

V usage is TRBV2 and J usage is TRBJ2-7; 10 bases align to TRBD1. CDR1 is SNHLY, CDR2 FYNNEI, per germline. This CDR3 has 15 residues. V gave up 6 bases and J gave up 2 bases; unmatched junction bases: 7. CDR3 sequence: CASRKGQGLAYEQYF. CDR3 sequence (DNA): TGTGCCAGCAGAAAGGGACAGGGGTTAGCCTACGAGCAGTACTTC.

This rearrangement joins TRBV19 to TRBJ1-2, with 8 bases identical to TRBD1. The ends lost 0 bases at V and 0 bases at J; junction bases unmatched: 0. The CDR3 is 15 amino acids. Germline V gene data show CDR1 as LNHDA and CDR2 as SQIVND (reference sequence). As DNA, the CDR3 is TGTGCCAGTAGTATAGACAGGGGGCCTAACTATGGCTACACCTTC. Encoded protein: CASSIDRGPNYGYTF.

The chain couples TRBV5-5 to TRBJ1-2; D is uncertain. The germline gives CDR1 SGHKS, CDR2 YYEKEE (reference sequence). The CDR3 extends over 13 amino acids. V dropped 0 bases and J dropped 8 bases, with 11 bases sitting between them. The CDR3 loop is CASSLAPQEGYTF. CDR3 DNA sequence: TGTGCCAGCAGCTTGGCCCCTCAAGAGGGCTACACCTTC. The whole variable domain, filled in from reference TRBV5-5 and TRBJ1-2, reads DAGVTQSPTHLIKTRGQQVTLRCSPISGHKSVSWYQQVLGQGPQFIFQYYEKEERGRGNFPDRFSARQFPNYSSELNVNALLLGDSALYLCASSLAPQEGYTFGSGTRLTVV.

V and J are TRBV11-3 and TRBJ2-7, with a tentative D call TRBD1 (6 bases). V gave up 5 bases and J gave up 0 bases, with 14 bases separating them. CDR1 is SGHNT and CDR2 is YENEEA in the germline V gene. The CDR3 sequence is 15 residues long. The CDR3 here is CASSASGTHSYEQYF. In DNA form, the CDR3 reads TGTGCCAGCAGCGCCTCCGGGACACACTCCTACGAGCAGTACTTC.

The V call is TRBV5-6, the J call TRBJ2-1; TRBD2 aligns across 12 bases. This CDR3 is built from 15 residues. V gave up 0 bases and J gave up 5 bases; unmatched junction bases: 0. CDR1 and CDR2 from the germline V gene are SGHDT and YYEEEE. The CDR3 bases are TGTGCCAGCAGCTTGGGACTAGCGGGGGACAATGAGCAGTTCTTC. Translation: CASSLGLAGDNEQFF.

The chain links TRBV7-2 to TRBJ1-2; D remains ambiguous. This CDR3 has 15 amino acids. V was shortened by 5 bases and J by 0 bases, with 13 bases between the two germline ends. CDR1 and CDR2 (germline): SGHTA, FQGNSA. For the CDR3, the DNA is TGTGCCAGCAGCCGCATCAGTCAAACTAACTATGGCTACACCTTC. It yields the protein CASSRISQTNYGYTF.

This clone has only one observation. In DNA, the CDR3 is TGTGCCAGCAGCCCGGACGGGGCGGGGGGGCCGAGGGAGCAGTTCTTC. This gives the protein CASSPDGAGGPREQFF. The chain uses TRBV7-2 and TRBJ2-1; 9 bases are shared with TRBD2. CDR3 length: 16 amino acids. With V trimmed by 5 bases and J by 10 bases, 15 bases remained unmatched. CDR1 and CDR2 (germline): SGHTA, FQGNSA.